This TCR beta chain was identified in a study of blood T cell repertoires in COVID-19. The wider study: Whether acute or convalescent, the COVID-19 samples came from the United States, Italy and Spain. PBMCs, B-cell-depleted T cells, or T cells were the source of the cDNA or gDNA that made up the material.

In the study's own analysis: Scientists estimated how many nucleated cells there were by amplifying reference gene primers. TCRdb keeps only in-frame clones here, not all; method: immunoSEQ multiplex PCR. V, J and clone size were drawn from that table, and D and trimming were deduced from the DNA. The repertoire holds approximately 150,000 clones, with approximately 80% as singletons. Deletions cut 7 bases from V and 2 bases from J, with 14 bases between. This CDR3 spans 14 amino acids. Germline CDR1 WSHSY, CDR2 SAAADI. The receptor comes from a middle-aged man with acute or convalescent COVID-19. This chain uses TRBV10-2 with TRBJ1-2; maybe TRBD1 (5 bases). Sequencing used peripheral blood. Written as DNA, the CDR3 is TGCGCCAGCACTCAGGGTTATGCGAACTATGGCTACACCTTC. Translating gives CASTQGYANYGYTF.